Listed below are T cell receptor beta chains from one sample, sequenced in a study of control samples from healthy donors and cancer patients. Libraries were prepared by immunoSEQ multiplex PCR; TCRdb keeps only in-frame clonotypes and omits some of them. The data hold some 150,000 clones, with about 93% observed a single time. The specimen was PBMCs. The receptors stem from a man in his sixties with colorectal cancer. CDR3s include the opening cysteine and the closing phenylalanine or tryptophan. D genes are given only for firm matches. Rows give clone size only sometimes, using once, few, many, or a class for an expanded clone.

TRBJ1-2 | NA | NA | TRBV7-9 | CASSPLTGAGYTF | TGTGCCAGCAGCCCCCTTACGGGGGCCGGCTACACCTTC
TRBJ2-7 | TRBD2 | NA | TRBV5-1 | CASRGGALYEQYF | TGCGCCAGCAGGGGAGGGGCCCTCTACGAGCAGTACTTC
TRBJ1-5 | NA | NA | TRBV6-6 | CASSYTGAQTNQPQHF | TGTGCCAGCAGTTACACGGGGGCGCAGACCAATCAGCCCCAGCATTTT
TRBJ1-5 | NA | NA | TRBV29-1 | CSVDFYSNQPQHF | TGCAGCGTTGACTTCTATAGCAATCAGCCCCAGCATTTT
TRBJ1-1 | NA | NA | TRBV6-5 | CASTNGRRNTEAFF | TGTGCCAGCACCAATGGGCGGAGGAACACTGAAGCTTTCTTT
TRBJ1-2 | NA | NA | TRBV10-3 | CAISEGRPGGYTF | TGTGCCATCAGTGAGGGCAGGCCGGGGGGCTACACCTTC
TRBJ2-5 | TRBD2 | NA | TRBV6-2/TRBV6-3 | CASSPQTSGGFQETQYF | TGTGCCAGCAGCCCCCAGACTAGCGGGGGGTTTCAAGAGACCCAGTACTTC
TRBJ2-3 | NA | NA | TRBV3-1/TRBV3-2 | CASSQGQGRTDTQYF | TGTGCCAGCAGCCAAGGGCAGGGTAGGACAGATACGCAGTATTTT
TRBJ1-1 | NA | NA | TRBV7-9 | CATNLWGNVGTEAFF | TGTGCCACCAATTTATGGGGCAACGTAGGAACTGAAGCTTTCTTT
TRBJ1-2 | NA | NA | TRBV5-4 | CASSPPDRQYGYTF | TGTGCCAGCAGCCCACCGGACAGACAGTATGGCTACACCTTC
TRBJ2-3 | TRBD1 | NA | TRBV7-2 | CASSGQGALSDTQYF | TGTGCCAGCAGCGGACAGGGGGCTTTGTCAGATACGCAGTATTTT
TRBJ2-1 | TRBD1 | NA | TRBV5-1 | CASSLAGQGVNEQFF | TGCGCCAGCAGCTTGGCGGGACAGGGTGTAAATGAGCAGTTCTTC
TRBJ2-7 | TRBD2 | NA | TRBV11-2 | CASSSGLAGEHYEQYF | TGTGCCAGCAGCTCCGGACTAGCGGGGGAGCACTACGAGCAGTACTTC
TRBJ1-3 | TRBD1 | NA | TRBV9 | CASSQGAGNTIYF | TGTGCCAGTTCACAGGGGGCTGGAAACACCATATATTTT
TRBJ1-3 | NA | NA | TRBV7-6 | CASSLAPGTGNTIYF | TGTGCCAGCAGCTTAGCGCCGGGTACTGGAAACACCATATATTTT
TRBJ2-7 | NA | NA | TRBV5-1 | CASSWTGLSYEQYF | TGCGCCAGCAGCTGGACGGGCCTCTCCTACGAGCAGTACTTC
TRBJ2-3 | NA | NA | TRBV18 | CASSPPDGSTDTQYF | TGTGCCAGCTCACCACCGGACGGGAGCACAGATACGCAGTATTTT
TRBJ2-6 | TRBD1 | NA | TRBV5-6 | CASGNTGGSGANVLTF | TGTGCCAGCGGTAATACAGGGGGCTCTGGGGCCAACGTCCTGACTTTC
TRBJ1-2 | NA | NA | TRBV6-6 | CASTGGYTF | TGTGCCAGCACCGGTGGCTACACCTTC
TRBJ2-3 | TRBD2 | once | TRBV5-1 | CASSLGGLAGGDTQYF | TGCGCCAGCAGCTTGGGAGGACTAGCGGGGGGAGATACGCAGTATTTT